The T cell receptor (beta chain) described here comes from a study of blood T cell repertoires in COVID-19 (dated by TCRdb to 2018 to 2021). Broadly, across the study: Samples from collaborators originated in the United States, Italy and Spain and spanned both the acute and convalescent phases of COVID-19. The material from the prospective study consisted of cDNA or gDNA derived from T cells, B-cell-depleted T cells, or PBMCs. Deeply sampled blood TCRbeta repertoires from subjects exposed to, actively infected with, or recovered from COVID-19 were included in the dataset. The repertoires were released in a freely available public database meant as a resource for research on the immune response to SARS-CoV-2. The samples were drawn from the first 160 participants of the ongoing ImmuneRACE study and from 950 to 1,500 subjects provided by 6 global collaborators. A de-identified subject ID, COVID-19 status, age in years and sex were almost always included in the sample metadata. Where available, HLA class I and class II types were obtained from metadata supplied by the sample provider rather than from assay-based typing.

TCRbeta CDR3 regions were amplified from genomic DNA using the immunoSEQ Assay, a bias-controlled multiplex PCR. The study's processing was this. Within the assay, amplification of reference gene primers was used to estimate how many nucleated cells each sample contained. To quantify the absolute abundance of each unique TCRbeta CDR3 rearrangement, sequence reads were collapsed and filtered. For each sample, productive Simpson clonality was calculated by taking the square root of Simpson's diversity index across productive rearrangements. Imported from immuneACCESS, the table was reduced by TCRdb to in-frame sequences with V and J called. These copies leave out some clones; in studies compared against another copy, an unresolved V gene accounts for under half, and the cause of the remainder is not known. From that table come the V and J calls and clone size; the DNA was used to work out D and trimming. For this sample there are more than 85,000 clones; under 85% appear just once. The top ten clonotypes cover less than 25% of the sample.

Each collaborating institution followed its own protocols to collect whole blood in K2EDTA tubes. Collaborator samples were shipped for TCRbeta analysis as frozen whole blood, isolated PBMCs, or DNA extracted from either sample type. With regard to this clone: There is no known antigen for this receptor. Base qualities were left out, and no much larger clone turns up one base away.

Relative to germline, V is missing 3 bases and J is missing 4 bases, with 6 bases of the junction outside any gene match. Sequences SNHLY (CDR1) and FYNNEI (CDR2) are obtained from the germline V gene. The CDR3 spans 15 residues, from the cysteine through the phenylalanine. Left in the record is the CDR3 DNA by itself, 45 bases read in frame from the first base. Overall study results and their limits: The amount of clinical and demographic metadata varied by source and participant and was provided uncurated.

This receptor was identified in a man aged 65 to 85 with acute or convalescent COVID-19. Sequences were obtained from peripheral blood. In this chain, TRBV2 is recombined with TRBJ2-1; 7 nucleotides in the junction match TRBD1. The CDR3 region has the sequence CASSDRGLGYNEQFF. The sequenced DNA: TGTGCCAGCAGTGATAGGGGGCTCGGATACAATGAGCAGTTCTTC.